A selection of T cell receptor beta chains follows, all from one sample in a study of blood T cell repertoires in COVID-19. Assay used: immunoSEQ multiplex PCR; TCRdb lists only in-frame clones, some missing. The table records around 190,000 clones, around 86% of them present only once. The sample taken for sequencing was PBMCs or T cells enriched from blood (not recorded which). The receptors were gathered from a man in his forties with acute COVID-19. CDR3s include the opening cysteine and the closing phenylalanine or tryptophan. The D gene is left open where the match is weak. Rows give clone size only sometimes, using once, few, many, or a class for an expanded clone.

D	V	J	size	CDR3	DNA
TRBD2	TRBV28	TRBJ2-1	-	CASSSGGSGDEQFF	TGTGCCAGCAGTTCCGGCGGGAGTGGAGATGAGCAGTTCTTC
-	TRBV28	TRBJ2-1	-	CASSLVVNEQFF	TGTGCCAGCAGTTTAGTAGTCAATGAGCAGTTCTTC
TRBD2	TRBV29-1	TRBJ2-3	few	CSVVSGRAGDTQYF	TGCAGCGTAGTTAGCGGGAGGGCCGGAGATACGCAGTATTTT
TRBD1	TRBV10-1	TRBJ2-7	-	CASRGDRGHDEQYF	TGCGCCAGCAGGGGAGACAGGGGACACGACGAGCAGTACTTC
TRBD2	TRBV28	TRBJ2-2	-	CASSWEGVVAGELFF	TGTGCCAGCAGTTGGGAGGGAGTGGTAGCCGGGGAGCTGTTTTTT
TRBD1	TRBV5-1	TRBJ2-5	-	CASSLGSGTEVLETQYF	TGCGCCAGCAGCTTGGGGTCCGGGACAGAGGTGTTGGAGACCCAGTACTTC
-	TRBV28	TRBJ1-5	once	CASYTPGETNQPQHF	TGTGCCAGCTATACCCCAGGGGAAACCAATCAGCCCCAGCATTTT
-	TRBV24-1	TRBJ2-1	-	CATSEDPRGRLYNEQFF	TGTGCCACCAGTGAGGACCCTCGGGGGAGGTTATACAATGAGCAGTTCTTC
-	TRBV3-1/TRBV3-2	TRBJ2-2	-	CASSRTDTGELFF	TGTGCCAGCAGCCGCACAGACACCGGGGAGCTGTTTTTT
-	TRBV12-3/TRBV12-4	TRBJ1-2	once	CASSLRYYGYTF	TGTGCCAGCAGTTTACGTTACTATGGCTACACCTTC
TRBD1	TRBV3-1/TRBV3-2	TRBJ1-1	-	CASSHQGAGDETTEAFF	TGTGCCAGCAGCCATCAGGGGGCAGGCGATGAGACCACTGAAGCTTTCTTT
TRBD2	TRBV4-1	TRBJ2-1	-	CASSQGGTSGIKGDEQFF	TGCGCCAGCAGCCAAGGCGGGACTAGCGGGATAAAGGGCGATGAGCAGTTCTTC
-	TRBV11-2	TRBJ2-7	-	CASSLGGKGRRGDYEQYF	TGTGCCAGCAGCTTAGGGGGTAAAGGCAGGCGGGGCGACTACGAGCAGTACTTC
-	TRBV18	TRBJ1-1	-	CASSPPRQFGMNTEAFF	TGTGCCAGCTCACCCCCCCGACAGTTTGGGATGAACACTGAAGCTTTCTTT
-	TRBV7-9	TRBJ1-1	-	CASSARLNTEAFF	TGTGCCAGCAGCGCCAGGTTGAACACTGAAGCTTTCTTT
-	TRBV6-5	TRBJ1-5	-	CASMRVNDQPQHF	TGTGCCAGCATGAGGGTAAACGATCAGCCCCAGCATTTT
TRBD1	TRBV24-1	TRBJ2-1	-	CATSDNDRGGVDEQFF	TGTGCCACCAGTGATAACGACAGGGGGGGTGTGGATGAGCAGTTCTTC
-	TRBV6-2/TRBV6-3	TRBJ2-7	-	CASSYDSASSYEQYF	TGTGCCAGCAGTTACGATAGCGCTAGCTCCTACGAGCAGTACTTC
TRBD1	TRBV30	TRBJ1-6	-	CAWSRGQGPSPLHF	TGTGCCTGGAGTCGGGGACAGGGTCCTTCACCCCTCCACTTT
-	TRBV2	TRBJ1-5	few	CASTEAWGGQPQHF	TGTGCCAGCACTGAGGCCTGGGGCGGACAGCCCCAGCATTTT
-	TRBV6-5	TRBJ2-2	-	CASSYMTGELFF	TGTGCCAGCAGTTATATGACCGGGGAGCTGTTTTTT
-	TRBV28	TRBJ2-1	few	CASSNNEQFF	TGTGCCAGCAGCAACAATGAGCAGTTCTTC
TRBD1	TRBV28	TRBJ1-5	-	CASSPSDRGRNQPQHF	TGTGCCAGCAGTCCCTCAGACAGGGGGCGCAATCAGCCCCAGCATTTT
-	TRBV4-1	TRBJ1-2	-	CASSQGENYGYTF	TGCGCCAGCAGCCAAGGGGAGAACTATGGCTACACCTTC
-	TRBV6-5	TRBJ2-3	-	CASSSPSEAYTDTQYF	TGTGCCAGCAGTTCCCCCTCCGAAGCGTACACAGATACGCAGTATTTT
-	TRBV30	TRBJ2-1	-	CAWSPFDNEQFF	TGTGCCTGGAGTCCCTTTGACAATGAGCAGTTCTTC
-	TRBV29-1	TRBJ1-1	-	CSVEVTMNTEAFF	TGCAGCGTTGAAGTCACTATGAACACTGAAGCTTTCTTT
-	TRBV5-1	TRBJ1-5	-	CASSLQGFSNQPQHF	TGCGCCAGCAGCTTGCAGGGGTTTAGCAATCAGCCCCAGCATTTT
-	TRBV4-1	TRBJ1-5	few	CASSQDQDGLSPQHF	TGCGCCAGCAGCCAAGATCAAGACGGACTGTCGCCCCAGCATTTT
TRBD1	TRBV6-2/TRBV6-3	TRBJ2-5	-	CASSYTGDQETQYF	TGTGCCAGCAGTTATACAGGGGACCAAGAGACCCAGTACTTC
-	TRBV3-1/TRBV3-2	TRBJ2-3	few	CASRPEGRTDTQYF	TGTGCCAGCAGGCCGGAGGGCCGGACAGATACGCAGTATTTT
TRBD1	TRBV15	TRBJ1-5	-	CATSRPTGGNQPQHF	TGTGCCACCAGCAGGCCCACAGGGGGCAATCAGCCCCAGCATTTT
-	TRBV27	TRBJ2-5	-	CASSSPPGQETQYF	TGTGCCAGCAGTTCGCCACCGGGACAAGAGACCCAGTACTTC
TRBD1	TRBV4-1	TRBJ1-5	-	CASSQGTTGQLQPQHF	TGCGCCAGCAGCCAAGGCACTACGGGACAGCTTCAGCCCCAGCATTTT
TRBD1	TRBV19	TRBJ1-6	-	CASSPTGTGFSPLHF	TGTGCCAGTAGCCCAACCGGGACAGGGTTTTCACCCCTCCACTTT
-	TRBV19	TRBJ1-1	-	CASSISRSLGTEAFF	TGTGCCAGTAGTATATCCCGGAGTTTGGGCACTGAAGCTTTCTTT
-	TRBV30	TRBJ1-6	-	CAWSSRNNSPLHF	TGTGCCTGGTCGAGTAGAAATAATTCACCCCTCCACTTT
TRBD1	TRBV28	TRBJ1-2	-	CASSSGQGVDKGYTF	TGTGCCAGCAGTTCGGGACAGGGGGTCGATAAGGGCTACACCTTC
-	TRBV5-1	TRBJ1-2	-	CASSFGGRGYGYTF	TGCGCCAGCAGCTTTGGGGGCAGGGGCTATGGCTACACCTTC
TRBD1	TRBV5-4	TRBJ1-1	once	CASSEDRVDAFF	TGTGCCAGCAGCGAGGACAGGGTGGACGCTTTCTTT
-	TRBV27	TRBJ2-7	once	CASRRAHEQYF	TGTGCCAGCAGGCGGGCCCACGAGCAGTACTTC
-	TRBV30	TRBJ2-3	-	CAWRYTDTQYF	TGTGCCTGGAGGTACACAGATACGCAGTATTTT
TRBD1	TRBV18	TRBJ2-5	few	CASSSERPGQGRKTQYF	TGTGCCAGCTCGTCTGAACGACCGGGACAGGGTAGAAAGACCCAGTACTTC
TRBD2	TRBV10-3	TRBJ2-2	-	CAIRGTSSNTGELFF	TGTGCCATCAGGGGGACTAGCTCGAACACCGGGGAGCTGTTTTTT
TRBD1	TRBV12-3/TRBV12-4	TRBJ2-7	-	CASSNRDRDEQYF	TGTGCCAGCAGTAACCGGGACAGGGACGAGCAGTACTTC
-	TRBV5-8	TRBJ2-2	-	CASSLSGVVTGELFF	TGTGCCAGCAGCTTGTCGGGAGTTGTAACCGGGGAGCTGTTTTTT
-	TRBV5-1	TRBJ1-1	-	CASSLETRGTEAFF	TGCGCCAGCAGCTTGGAAACCCGAGGCACTGAAGCTTTCTTT
TRBD1	TRBV27	TRBJ1-2	few	CASSSRYSGTAGVKANYGYTF	TGTGCCAGCAGTTCACGATACTCCGGGACAGCCGGGGTCAAAGCTAACTATGGCTACACCTTC
-	TRBV6-5	TRBJ2-3	-	CASKGASLGTQYF	TGTGCCAGCAAAGGGGCCTCCCTTGGAACGCAGTATTTT
TRBD1	TRBV7-8	TRBJ1-5	-	CASSMDREGSNQPQHF	TGTGCCAGCAGCATGGACAGGGAGGGGAGCAATCAGCCCCAGCATTTT
TRBD2	TRBV29-1	TRBJ2-3	-	CSGGLAEGTDTQYF	TGCAGCGGTGGACTAGCGGAGGGCACAGATACGCAGTATTTT